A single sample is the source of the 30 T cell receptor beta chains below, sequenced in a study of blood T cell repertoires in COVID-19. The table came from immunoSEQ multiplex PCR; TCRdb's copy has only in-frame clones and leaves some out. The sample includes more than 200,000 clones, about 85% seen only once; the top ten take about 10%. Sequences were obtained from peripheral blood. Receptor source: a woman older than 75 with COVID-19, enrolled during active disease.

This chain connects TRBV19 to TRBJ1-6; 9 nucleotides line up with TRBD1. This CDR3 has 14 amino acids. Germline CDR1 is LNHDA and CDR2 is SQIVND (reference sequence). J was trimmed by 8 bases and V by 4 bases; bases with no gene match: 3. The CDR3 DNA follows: TGTGCCAGTAGTACAAGGACAGGGGATTCACCCCTCCACTTT. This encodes CASSTRTGDSPLHF.

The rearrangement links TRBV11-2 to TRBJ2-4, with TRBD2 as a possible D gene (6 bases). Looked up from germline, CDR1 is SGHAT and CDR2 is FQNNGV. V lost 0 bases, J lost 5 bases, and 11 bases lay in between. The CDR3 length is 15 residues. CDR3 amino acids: CASSLEGGKENIQYF. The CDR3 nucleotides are TGTGCCAGCAGCTTAGAAGGCGGGAAAGAAAACATTCAGTACTTC.

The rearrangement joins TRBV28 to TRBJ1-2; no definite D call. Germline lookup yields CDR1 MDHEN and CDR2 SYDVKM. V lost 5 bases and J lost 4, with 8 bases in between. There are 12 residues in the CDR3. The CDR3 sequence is CASSQAIYGYTF. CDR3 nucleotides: TGTGCCAGCAGTCAAGCTATCTATGGCTACACCTTC.

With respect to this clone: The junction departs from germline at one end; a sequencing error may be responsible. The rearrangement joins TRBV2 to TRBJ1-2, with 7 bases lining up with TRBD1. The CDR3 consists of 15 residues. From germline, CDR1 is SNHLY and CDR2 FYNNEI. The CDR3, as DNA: TGTGTCAGCAGTCCTTCGACAGGGACAACTGCTCTTCGGGACTTC. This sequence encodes CVSSPSTGTTALRDF.

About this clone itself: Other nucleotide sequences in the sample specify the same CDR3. CDR3 sequence (DNA): TGTGCCAGCTCACCACCGTTGAGAGAGACCCAGTACTTC. Protein sequence: CASSPPLRETQYF. The V and J genes are TRBV18 and TRBJ2-5, with unresolved D. Germline CDR1 KGHSH, CDR2 LQKENI. The length of the CDR3 is 13 residues. V was trimmed by 0 bases and J by 4 bases, leaving 6 bases between them.

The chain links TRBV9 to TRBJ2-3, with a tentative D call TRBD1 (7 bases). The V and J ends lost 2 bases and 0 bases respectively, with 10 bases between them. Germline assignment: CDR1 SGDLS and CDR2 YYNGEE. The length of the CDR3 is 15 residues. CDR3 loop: CASSVRGDSTDTQYF. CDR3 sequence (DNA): TGTGCCAGCAGCGTCAGGGGGGACAGCACAGATACGCAGTATTTT.

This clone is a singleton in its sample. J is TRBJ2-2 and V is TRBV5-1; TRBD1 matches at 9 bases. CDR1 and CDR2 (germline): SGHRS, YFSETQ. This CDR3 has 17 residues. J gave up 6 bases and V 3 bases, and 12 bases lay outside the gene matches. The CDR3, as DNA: TGCGCCAGCAGCTCGCGGGGGAAGGACAGGGGATCCGGGGAGCTGTTTTTT. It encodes CASSSRGKDRGSGELFF.

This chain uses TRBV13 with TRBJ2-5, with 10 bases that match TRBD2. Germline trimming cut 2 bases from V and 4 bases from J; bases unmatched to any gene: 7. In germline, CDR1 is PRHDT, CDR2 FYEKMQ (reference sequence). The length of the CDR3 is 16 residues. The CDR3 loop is CASSLSQRGGGETQYF. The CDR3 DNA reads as TGTGCCAGCAGCTTATCCCAGCGGGGGGGTGGAGAGACCCAGTACTTC.

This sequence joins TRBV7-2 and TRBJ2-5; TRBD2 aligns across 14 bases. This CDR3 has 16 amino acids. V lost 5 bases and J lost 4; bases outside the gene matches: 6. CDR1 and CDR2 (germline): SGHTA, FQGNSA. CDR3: CASSPTSGGVAETQYF. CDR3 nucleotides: TGTGCCAGCAGCCCGACTAGCGGGGGGGTAGCAGAGACCCAGTACTTC.

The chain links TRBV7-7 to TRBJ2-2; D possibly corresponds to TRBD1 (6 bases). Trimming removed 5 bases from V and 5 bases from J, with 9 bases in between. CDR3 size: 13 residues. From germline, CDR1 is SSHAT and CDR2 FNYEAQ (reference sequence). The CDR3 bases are TGTGCCAGCAGCAGCAGGGGAACCGGGGAGCTGTTTTTT. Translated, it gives CASSSRGTGELFF. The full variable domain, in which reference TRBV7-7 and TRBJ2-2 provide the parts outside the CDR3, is GAGVSQSPRYKVTKRGQDVTLRCDPISSHATLYWYQQALGQGPEFLTYFNYEAQPDKSGLPSDRFSAERPEGSISTLTIQRTEQRDSAMYRCASSSRGTGELFFGEGSRLTVL.

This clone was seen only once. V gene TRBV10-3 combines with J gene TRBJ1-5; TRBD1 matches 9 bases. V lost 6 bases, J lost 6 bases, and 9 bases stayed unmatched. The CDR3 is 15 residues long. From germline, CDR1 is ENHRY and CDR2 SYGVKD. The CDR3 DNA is TGTGCCATCAGGGGGACAGGGTTGCGGAGTCAGCCCCAGCATTTT. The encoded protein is CAIRGTGLRSQPQHF.

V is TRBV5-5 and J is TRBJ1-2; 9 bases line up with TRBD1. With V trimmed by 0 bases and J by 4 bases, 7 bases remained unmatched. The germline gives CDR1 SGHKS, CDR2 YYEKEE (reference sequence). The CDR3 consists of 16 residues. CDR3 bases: TGTGCCAGCAGCTTGGCCCCGGGACAGGGTGGCTATGGCTACACCTTC. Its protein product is CASSLAPGQGGYGYTF.

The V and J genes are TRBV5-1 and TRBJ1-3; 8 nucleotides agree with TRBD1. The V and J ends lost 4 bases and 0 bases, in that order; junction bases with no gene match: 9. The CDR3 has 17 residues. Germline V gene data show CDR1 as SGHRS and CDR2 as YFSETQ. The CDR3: CASSPGTGQSSGNTIYF. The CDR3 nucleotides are TGCGCCAGCAGCCCCGGGACAGGTCAAAGCTCTGGAAACACCATATATTTT.

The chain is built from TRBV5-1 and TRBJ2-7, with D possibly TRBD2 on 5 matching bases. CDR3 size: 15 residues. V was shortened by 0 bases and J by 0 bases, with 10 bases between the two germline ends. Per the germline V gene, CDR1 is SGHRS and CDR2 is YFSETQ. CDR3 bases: TGCGCCAGCAGCTTGGCCGGAGGAAGCTCCTACGAGCAGTACGTC. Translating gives CASSLAGGSSYEQYV.

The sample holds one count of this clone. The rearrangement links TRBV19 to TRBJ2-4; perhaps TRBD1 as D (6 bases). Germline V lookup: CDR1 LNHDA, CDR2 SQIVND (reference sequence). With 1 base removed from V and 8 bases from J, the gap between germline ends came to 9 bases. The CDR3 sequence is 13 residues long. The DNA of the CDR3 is TGTGCCAGTAGTATAGGTACAGGGTACATTCAGTACTTC. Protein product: CASSIGTGYIQYF.

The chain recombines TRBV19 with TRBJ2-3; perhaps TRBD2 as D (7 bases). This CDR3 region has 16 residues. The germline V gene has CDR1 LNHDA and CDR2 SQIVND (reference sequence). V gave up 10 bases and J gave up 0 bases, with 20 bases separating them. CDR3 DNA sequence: TGTGCCACCACAAGGGGGGGGCGGACTAGCACAGATACGCAGTATTTT. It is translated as CATTRGGRTSTDTQYF.

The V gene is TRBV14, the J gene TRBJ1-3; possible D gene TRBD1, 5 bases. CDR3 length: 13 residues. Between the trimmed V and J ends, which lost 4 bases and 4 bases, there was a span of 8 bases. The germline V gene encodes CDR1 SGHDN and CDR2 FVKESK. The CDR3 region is CASSRGEGNTIYF. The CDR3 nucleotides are TGTGCCAGCAGCCGGGGCGAAGGAAACACCATATATTTT.

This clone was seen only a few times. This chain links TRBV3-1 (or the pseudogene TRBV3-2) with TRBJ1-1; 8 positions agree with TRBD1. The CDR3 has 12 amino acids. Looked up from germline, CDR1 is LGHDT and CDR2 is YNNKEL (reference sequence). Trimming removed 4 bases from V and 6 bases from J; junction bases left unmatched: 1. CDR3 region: CASSPDRAEAFF. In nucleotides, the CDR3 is TGTGCCAGCAGCCCGGACAGGGCTGAAGCTTTCTTT.

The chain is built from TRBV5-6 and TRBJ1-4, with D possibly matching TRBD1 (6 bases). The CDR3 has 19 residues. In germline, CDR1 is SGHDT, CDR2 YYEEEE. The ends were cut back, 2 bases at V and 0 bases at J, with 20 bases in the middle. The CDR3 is CASSFYTGSPRATNEKLFF. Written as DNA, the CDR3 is TGTGCCAGCAGCTTTTATACAGGGTCACCCCGAGCAACTAATGAAAAACTGTTTTTT.

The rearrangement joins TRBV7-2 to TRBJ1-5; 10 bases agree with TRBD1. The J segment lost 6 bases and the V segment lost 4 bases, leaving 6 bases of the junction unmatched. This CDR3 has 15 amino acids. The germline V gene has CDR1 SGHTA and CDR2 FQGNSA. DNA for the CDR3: TGTGCCAGCAGCTCCGGGACAGGGGACGGTCAGCCCCAGCATTTT. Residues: CASSSGTGDGQPQHF.

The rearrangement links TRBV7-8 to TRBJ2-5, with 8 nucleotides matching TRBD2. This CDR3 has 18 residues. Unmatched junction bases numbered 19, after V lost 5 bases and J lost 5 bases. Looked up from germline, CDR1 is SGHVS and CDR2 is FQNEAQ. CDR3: CASSLPQRGTKTVETQYF. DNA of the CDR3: TGTGCCAGCAGCCTACCCCAGCGGGGGACCAAAACCGTGGAGACCCAGTACTTC.

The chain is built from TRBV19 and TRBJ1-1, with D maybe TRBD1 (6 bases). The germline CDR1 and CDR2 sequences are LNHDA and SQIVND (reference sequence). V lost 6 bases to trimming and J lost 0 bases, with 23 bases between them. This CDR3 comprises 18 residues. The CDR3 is CASRKPGARVTMNTEAFF. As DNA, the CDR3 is TGTGCCAGTAGAAAGCCAGGGGCGAGGGTAACTATGAACACTGAAGCTTTCTTT.

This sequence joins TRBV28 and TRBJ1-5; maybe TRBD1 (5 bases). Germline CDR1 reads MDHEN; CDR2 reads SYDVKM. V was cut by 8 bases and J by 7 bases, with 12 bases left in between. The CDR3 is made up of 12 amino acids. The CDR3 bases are TGTGCCAGCCAGGGAAAACAACAGCCCCAGCATTTT. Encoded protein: CASQGKQQPQHF.

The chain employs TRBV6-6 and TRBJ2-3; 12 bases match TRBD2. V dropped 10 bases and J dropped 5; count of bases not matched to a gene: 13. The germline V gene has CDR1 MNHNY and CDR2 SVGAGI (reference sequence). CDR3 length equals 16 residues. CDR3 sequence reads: CATHSSGGAKIDTQYF. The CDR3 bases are TGTGCCACCCATTCTAGCGGGGGGGCGAAGATAGATACGCAGTATTTT.

CDR3 protein: CASSLRLAGGDEQFF. Written as DNA, the CDR3 is TGCGCCAGCAGCCTGAGACTAGCGGGGGGCGATGAGCAGTTCTTC. The V call is TRBV4-1, the J call TRBJ2-1; 13 bases align to TRBD2. With V trimmed by 4 bases and J by 8 bases, 5 bases remained unmatched. Germline assignment: CDR1 MGHRA and CDR2 YSYEKL. The length of the CDR3 is 15 residues.

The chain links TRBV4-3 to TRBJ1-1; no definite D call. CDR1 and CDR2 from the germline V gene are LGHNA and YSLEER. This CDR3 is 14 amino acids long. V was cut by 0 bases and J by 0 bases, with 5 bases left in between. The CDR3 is CASSQEFMNTEAFF. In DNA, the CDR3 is TGCGCCAGCAGCCAAGAATTCATGAACACTGAAGCTTTCTTT.

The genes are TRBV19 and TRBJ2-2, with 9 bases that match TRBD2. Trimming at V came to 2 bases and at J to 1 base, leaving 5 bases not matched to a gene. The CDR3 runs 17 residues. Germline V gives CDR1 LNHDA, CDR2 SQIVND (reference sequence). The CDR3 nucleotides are TGTGCCAGTAGTATATCCTCGCGGGGGGGGAACACCGGGGAGCTGTTTTTT. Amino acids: CASSISSRGGNTGELFF.

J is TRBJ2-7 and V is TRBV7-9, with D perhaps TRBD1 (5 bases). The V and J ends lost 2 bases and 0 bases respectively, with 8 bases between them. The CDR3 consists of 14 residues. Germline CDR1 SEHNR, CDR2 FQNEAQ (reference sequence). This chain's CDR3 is CASSLTGYSYEQYV. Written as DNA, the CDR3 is TGTGCCAGCAGCTTAACAGGTTACTCCTACGAGCAGTACGTC.

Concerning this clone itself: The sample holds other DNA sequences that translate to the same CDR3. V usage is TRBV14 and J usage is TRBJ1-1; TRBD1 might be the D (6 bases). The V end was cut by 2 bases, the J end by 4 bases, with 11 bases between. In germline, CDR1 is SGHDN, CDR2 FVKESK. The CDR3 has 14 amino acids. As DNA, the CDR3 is TGTGCCAGCAGCCAAAGGGGAGGGGGCACTGAAGCTTTCTTT. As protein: CASSQRGGGTEAFF. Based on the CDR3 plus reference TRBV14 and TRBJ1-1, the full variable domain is EAGVTQFPSHSVIEKGQTVTLRCDPISGHDNLYWYRRVMGKEIKFLLHFVKESKQDESGMPNNRFLAERTGGTYSTLKVQPAELEDSGVYFCASSQRGGGTEAFFGQGTRLTVV.

In DNA form, the CDR3 reads TGTGCCATGGGGGACTTACCCACCGGGGAGCTGTTTTTT. Protein sequence: CAMGDLPTGELFF. This chain connects TRBV10-3 to TRBJ2-2; D is possibly TRBD2 (6 bases). There are 13 residues in the CDR3. Deletions cut 9 bases from V and 4 bases from J, with 12 bases between. Germline CDR1 and CDR2: ENHRY and SYGVKD.